This TCR beta chain was identified during a study of blood T cells in healthy people across ages. This clonotype occurred a few times. For every donor, a draw yielded roughly 9.3 milliliters of peripheral blood. The CDR3 spans 17 residues. V shed 3 bases and J shed 3 bases, with 18 bases lying between them. Germline CDR1 is SGHAT and CDR2 is FQNNGV. Primers used in a second PCR of about 6 to 12 cycles were a sample-barcoded 5' primer and a J-beta primer mix. Unique molecular identifiers of 12 random nucleotides labeled each cDNA. In TCRdb, the 5' RACE reads were re-called with MiXCR into one record per CDR3 protein. This repertoire shows 700,000 or so distinct CDR3 sequences, roughly two fifths found once; its top ten account for 25% to 35%.

Sequencing was done on a sample of blood. The sequence came from a man aged 80 or over in good health. The V call is TRBV11-2, the J call TRBJ2-1; a weak D match, TRBD1 (6 bases). The CDR3 DNA reads TGTGCCAGCAGCTTGCTTCACCGGGACAACCGCTACAATGAGCAGTTCTTC. Its protein product is CASSLLHRDNRYNEQFF.